These 27 T cell receptor beta chains share one sample of origin, sequenced in a study of shared clonotypes between healthy human individuals. TCRdb's table, derived via immunoSEQ multiplex PCR, lists solely in-frame clones and lacks some. Counted here are approximately 2.4 million clones, approximately 94% occurring once; the ten biggest clones make up around 0.13%. Sequenced material: naive CD4+ T cells sorted from blood. The subset: CD45RA+ positively selected. These receptors came from a man aged 18 to 35 in good health.

The V and J genes are TRBV9 and TRBJ2-3, with 9 positions matching TRBD2. The CDR3 runs 17 residues. The germline V gene encodes CDR1 SGDLS and CDR2 YYNGEE. V shed 0 bases, J shed 0 bases, and the junction held 5 bases outside the gene matches. The CDR3 is CASSVASGLASTDTQYF. For the CDR3, the DNA is TGTGCCAGCAGCGTAGCCTCGGGACTAGCTAGCACAGATACGCAGTATTTT.

This chain's CDR3 is CASRRYSNQPQHF. The CDR3 bases are TGTGCCAGCAGGAGATATAGCAATCAGCCCCAGCATTTT. The rearrangement uses TRBV6-6 and TRBJ1-5, with D hard to call. The germline gives CDR1 MNHNY, CDR2 SVGAGI (reference sequence). The ends were cut back, 6 bases at V and 0 bases at J, with 6 bases in the middle. The CDR3 spans 13 residues.

The chain combines TRBV19 with TRBJ1-2; 7 bases fit TRBD1. Germline lookup yields CDR1 LNHDA and CDR2 SQIVND (reference sequence). The junction had 8 bases not matched to a gene; V was cut back by 4 bases and J by 6 bases. The CDR3 is 14 residues long. Written as DNA, the CDR3 is TGTGCCAGTAGTACTAAACAGGGGAAGAATGGCTACACCTTC. Translation gives CASSTKQGKNGYTF.

On this clone itself: At the DNA level, this CDR3 is encoded by other sequences in the same sample as well. V is TRBV6-6 and J is TRBJ1-1, with 7 positions matching TRBD1. Per the germline V gene, CDR1 is MNHNY and CDR2 is SVGAGI (reference sequence). The CDR3 contains 13 residues. The trim removed 1 base at V and 7 bases at J, leaving 3 bases unmatched. The CDR3 DNA sequence: TGTGCCAGCAGTTACTTACAGGGGAGTGAAGCTTTCTTT. Translation: CASSYLQGSEAFF.

Regarding this clone: Other DNA sequences in the sample encode the same CDR3. This chain joins TRBV5-1 and TRBJ2-5; the match to TRBD1 covers 8 bases. The CDR3 is made up of 13 amino acids. Unmatched junction bases numbered 4, after V lost 4 bases and J lost 5 bases. Germline loops: CDR1 SGHRS, CDR2 YFSETQ. The CDR3 sequence is CASSPTGGETQYF. The CDR3 bases are TGCGCCAGCAGCCCTACAGGGGGGGAGACCCAGTACTTC.

The chain is built from TRBV9 and TRBJ1-4; D gene unclear. This CDR3 spans 14 amino acids. Germline CDR1 reads SGDLS; CDR2 reads YYNGEE. The germline V and J ends were trimmed by 0 bases and 5 bases, with 8 bases remaining between them. The CDR3 region has the DNA TGTGCCAGCAGCGTAGAAGGGCGGAATGAAAAACTGTTTTTT. Translation gives CASSVEGRNEKLFF.

The chain has TRBV18 and TRBJ1-6; D is unresolved. The CDR3 consists of 15 residues. Germline loops: CDR1 KGHSH, CDR2 LQKENI. Deletions cut 2 bases from V and 9 bases from J, with 14 bases between. CDR3 residues: CASSPSPGEGSPLHF. The DNA of the CDR3 is TGTGCCAGCTCACCATCACCGGGTGAAGGTTCACCCCTCCACTTT.

The J gene is TRBJ1-6, the V gene TRBV13, with a weak D call TRBD1 (6 bases). V lost 0 bases to trimming and J lost 5 bases, with 11 bases between them. Germline CDR1 PRHDT, CDR2 FYEKMQ (reference sequence). The CDR3 is made up of 16 amino acids. Written as DNA, the CDR3 is TGTGCCAGCAGCTTAGGCACAGGGTTCAATAATTCACCCCTCCACTTT. Residues: CASSLGTGFNNSPLHF.

This clone was recorded once. The V call is TRBV11-1, the J call TRBJ2-7; TRBD2 is a possible D gene (6 bases). V gave up 5 bases and J gave up 9 bases, with 20 bases separating them. This CDR3 spans 14 amino acids. The germline V gene encodes CDR1 SGHAT and CDR2 FQDESV (reference sequence). As DNA, the CDR3 is TGTGCCAGCAGCCAAGGGACTTACCCCGTCGGGCAGTACTTC. This encodes CASSQGTYPVGQYF. Combining the CDR3 with reference TRBV11-1 and TRBJ2-7 gives the whole variable domain EAEVAQSPRYKITEKSQAVAFWCDPISGHATLYWYRQILGQGPELLVQFQDESVVDDSQLPKDRFSAERLKGVDSTLKIQPAELGDSAMYLCASSQGTYPVGQYFGPGTRLTVT.

With regard to this clone: In the same sample, other DNA sequences code for this CDR3. Written as DNA, the CDR3 is TGTGCCAGCAGACAGGGGAACACCGGGGAGCTGTTTTTT. This codes for CASRQGNTGELFF. The V call is TRBV6-5, the J call TRBJ2-2; TRBD1 is a possible D gene (6 bases). The CDR3 is 13 residues long. Germline V gene sequence: CDR1 MNHEY, CDR2 SVGAGI. Trimming removed 6 bases from V and 1 base from J, with 6 bases in between.

The rearrangement joins TRBV19 to TRBJ2-1; D not resolved. The CDR3 has 12 residues. CDR1 LNHDA and CDR2 SQIVND come from the germline V gene (reference sequence). Deletions cut 5 bases from V and 7 bases from J, with 9 bases between. The CDR3 DNA reads as TGTGCCAGTAGTTCGGTCGGAAATGAGCAGTTCTTC. Protein product: CASSSVGNEQFF.

The V and J genes are TRBV2 and TRBJ1-2, with D perhaps TRBD1 (5 bases). The CDR3 is 15 amino acids. CDR1 and CDR2 (germline): SNHLY, FYNNEI. V was cut by 5 bases and J by 7 bases, with 20 bases left in between. CDR3 residues: CASSPSVVGGVGYTF. DNA for the CDR3: TGTGCCAGCAGTCCCTCTGTGGTTGGGGGGGTTGGCTACACCTTC.

The chain links TRBV6-5 to TRBJ1-1, with 8 bases identical to TRBD1. This CDR3 spans 15 amino acids. V gave up 0 bases and J gave up 4 bases; unmatched junction bases: 4. CDR1 is MNHEY, CDR2 SVGAGI, per germline. CDR3 bases: TGTGCCAGCAGTTACTCAAACAGGGGGATCACTGAAGCTTTCTTT. Translating gives CASSYSNRGITEAFF.

The chain couples TRBV5-6 to TRBJ1-2; a possible D gene is TRBD1 (6 bases). The CDR3 is 14 residues long. Trimming took off 2 bases at V and 0 bases at J, with 8 bases between the two ends. Germline lookup yields CDR1 SGHDT and CDR2 YYEEEE. The CDR3 DNA reads as TGTGCCAGCAGCTTCGGGGGCTCTAACTATGGCTACACCTTC. Protein product: CASSFGGSNYGYTF.

V is TRBV6-4 and J is TRBJ2-6; no clear D gene. V shed 3 bases and J shed 0 bases, with 9 bases lying between them. This CDR3 is built from 16 residues. The germline V gene has CDR1 MRHNA and CDR2 SNTAGT. The CDR3 DNA sequence: TGTGCCAGCAGTGAAACGTCTAGCTCTGGGGCCAACGTCCTGACTTTC. This sequence encodes CASSETSSSGANVLTF.

This sequence joins TRBV29-1 and TRBJ2-1; D may be TRBD2 (6 bases). Germline CDR1 reads SQVTM; CDR2 reads ANQGSEA. Trimming took 3 bases from V and 2 from J, leaving 17 bases between them. The length of the CDR3 is 16 residues. The CDR3 loop is CSVDMGRSGPYNEQFF. CDR3 sequence (DNA): TGCAGCGTTGATATGGGGAGGAGCGGACCCTACAATGAGCAGTTCTTC.

The V gene is TRBV5-6, the J gene TRBJ2-7, with D possibly being TRBD2 (7 bases). Trimming took 6 bases from V and 6 from J, leaving 16 bases between them. The CDR3 loop spans 13 amino acids. Per the germline V gene, CDR1 is SGHDT and CDR2 is YYEEEE. CDR3 nucleotides: TGTGCCAGCATCCGAAGGGGGAGGGGCGAGCAGTACTTC. Translating it yields CASIRRGRGEQYF.

As concerns this clone: Within the sample, other DNA sequences also encode this same CDR3. The chain joins TRBV5-1 to TRBJ1-2; unclear D gene. The CDR3 loop spans 13 amino acids. Germline V gene data show CDR1 as SGHRS and CDR2 as YFSETQ. V was shortened by 0 bases and J by 6 bases, with 9 bases between the two germline ends. The CDR3 DNA follows: TGCGCCAGCAGCTTGGCAGGTAGTAATGGCTACACCTTC. It specifies CASSLAGSNGYTF.

The chain employs TRBV10-3 and TRBJ1-5; D not resolved. The ends were cut back, 6 bases at V and 4 bases at J, with 7 bases in the middle. From germline, CDR1 is ENHRY and CDR2 SYGVKD. The CDR3 has 12 amino acids. In nucleotides, the CDR3 is TGTGCCATCAGGGGATCGAATCAGCCCCAGCATTTT. Encoded protein: CAIRGSNQPQHF.

Points on this clone: A read error may be the cause here, since a much bigger clone is one base away. Within the sample, other DNA sequences also encode this same CDR3. The chain joins TRBV5-4 to TRBJ1-4; D uncertain. Germline CDR1 SGHNT, CDR2 YYREEE (reference sequence). CDR3 length equals 13 residues. CDR3 sequence reads: CASSLRGYEKLFF. CDR3 nucleotide sequence: TGTGCTAGCAGCTTGCGTGGGTACGAAAAACTGTTTTTT.

The chain joins TRBV6-1 to TRBJ2-7; 7 positions agree with TRBD1. The length of the CDR3 is 13 residues. V lost 7 bases, J lost 3 bases, and 6 bases stayed unmatched. Germline-derived CDR1 and CDR2 are MNHNS and SASEGT. CDR3 amino acids: CASTSRGHYEQYF. The DNA for the CDR3 is TGTGCCAGCACCTCGAGGGGGCACTACGAGCAGTACTTC.

The chain couples TRBV15 to TRBJ2-7; tentatively, D is TRBD1 (5 bases). CDR3 length: 15 residues. Germline CDR1 is LNHNV and CDR2 is YYDKDF (reference sequence). Trimming stripped 0 bases from V and 3 bases from J, with 12 bases between. This CDR3 is CATSRDRTGIYEQYF. The CDR3 nucleotides read TGTGCCACCAGCAGAGATAGAACAGGTATCTACGAGCAGTACTTC.

Concerning this clone itself: Within the sample, other DNA sequences also encode this same CDR3. The chain carries TRBV5-1 and TRBJ2-5, with a weak D call TRBD1 (6 bases). The CDR3 totals 14 residues. Trimming shortened V by 0 bases and J by 2 bases, and 8 bases separated the two germline ends. CDR1 is SGHRS and CDR2 is YFSETQ in the germline V gene. The CDR3 is CASSLGQAQETQYF. The CDR3 bases are TGCGCCAGCAGCTTGGGACAGGCGCAAGAGACCCAGTACTTC.

The genes are TRBV9 and TRBJ2-6; D gene unclear. V lost 4 bases and J lost 0, with 11 bases in between. Germline-derived CDR1 and CDR2 are SGDLS and YYNGEE. The CDR3 runs to 16 residues. The CDR3, as DNA: TGTGCCAGCAGCCTAGAGCGCCCCTCTGGGGCCAACGTCCTGACTTTC. Translation gives CASSLERPSGANVLTF.

The V and J genes are TRBV5-1 and TRBJ2-1, with 9 bases identical to TRBD2. The ends lost 4 bases at V and 12 bases at J; junction bases unmatched: 14. The CDR3 has 15 residues. The germline V gene has CDR1 SGHRS and CDR2 YFSETQ. CDR3 amino acids: CASSPVGREGFLQFF. As DNA, the CDR3 is TGCGCCAGCAGCCCCGTTGGGCGGGAGGGATTTTTGCAGTTCTTC.

A remark on this clone: The sample has other DNA sequences that encode this CDR3 too. V and J are TRBV5-1 and TRBJ1-1; 7 nucleotides match TRBD1. CDR1 is SGHRS, CDR2 YFSETQ, per germline. The CDR3 has 16 amino acids. The V segment lost 0 bases and the J segment 0 bases; nucleotides outside the gene matches: 5. The CDR3 loop reads CASSLGQGPMNTEAFF. For the CDR3, the DNA is TGCGCCAGCAGCTTGGGACAGGGACCAATGAACACTGAAGCTTTCTTT.

The J gene is TRBJ2-6, the V gene TRBV9; possibly TRBD1 for D (5 bases). The V end lost 4 bases, the J end lost 0 bases, and 11 bases lay between the germline ends. The germline CDR1 and CDR2 sequences are SGDLS and YYNGEE. This CDR3 spans 16 amino acids. CDR3 in DNA: TGTGCCAGCAGCCTTGGACATAGCTCTGGGGCCAACGTCCTGACTTTC. Translation gives CASSLGHSSGANVLTF.